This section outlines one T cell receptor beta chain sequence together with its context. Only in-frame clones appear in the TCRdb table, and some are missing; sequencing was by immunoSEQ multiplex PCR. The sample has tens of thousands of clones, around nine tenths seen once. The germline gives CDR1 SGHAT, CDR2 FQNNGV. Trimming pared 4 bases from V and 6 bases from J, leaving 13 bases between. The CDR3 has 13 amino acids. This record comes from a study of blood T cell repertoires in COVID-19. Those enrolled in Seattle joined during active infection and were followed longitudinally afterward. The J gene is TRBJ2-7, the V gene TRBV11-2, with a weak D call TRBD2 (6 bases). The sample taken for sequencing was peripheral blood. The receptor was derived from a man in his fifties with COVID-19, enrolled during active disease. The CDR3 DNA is TGTGCCAGCAGCTCGCCACGCGGGGTCGAGCAGTACTTC. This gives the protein CASSSPRGVEQYF. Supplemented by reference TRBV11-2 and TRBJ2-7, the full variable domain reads EAGVAQSPRYKIIEKRQSVAFWCNPISGHATLYWYQQILGQGPKLLIQFQNNGVVDDSQLPKDRFSAERLKGVDSTLKIQPAKLEDSAVYLCASSSPRGVEQYFGPGTRLTVT.